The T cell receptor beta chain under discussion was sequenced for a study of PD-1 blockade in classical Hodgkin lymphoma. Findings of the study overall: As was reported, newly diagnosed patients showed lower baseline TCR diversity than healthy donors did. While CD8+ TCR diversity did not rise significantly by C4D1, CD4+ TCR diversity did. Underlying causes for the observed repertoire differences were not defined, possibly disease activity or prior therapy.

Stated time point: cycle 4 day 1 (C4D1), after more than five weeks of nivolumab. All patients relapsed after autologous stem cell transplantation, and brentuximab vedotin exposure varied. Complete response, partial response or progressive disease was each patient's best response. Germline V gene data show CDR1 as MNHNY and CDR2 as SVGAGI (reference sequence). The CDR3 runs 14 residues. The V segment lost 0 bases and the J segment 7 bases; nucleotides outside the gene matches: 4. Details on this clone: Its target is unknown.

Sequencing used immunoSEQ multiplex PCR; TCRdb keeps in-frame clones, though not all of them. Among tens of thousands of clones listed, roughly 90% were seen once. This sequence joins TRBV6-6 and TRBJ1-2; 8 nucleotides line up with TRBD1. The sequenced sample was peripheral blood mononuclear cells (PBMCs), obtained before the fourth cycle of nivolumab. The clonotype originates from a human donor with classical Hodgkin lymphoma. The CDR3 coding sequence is TGTGCCAGCAGTTACTCAACAGGGGGTGGTGGCTACACCTTC. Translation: CASSYSTGGGGYTF.